The 18 T cell receptor beta chains presented below share a single source sample, sequenced in a study of blood T cell repertoires in COVID-19. Libraries were prepared by immunoSEQ multiplex PCR; TCRdb keeps only in-frame clonotypes and omits some of them. The sample consists of 200,000 to 300,000 clones, more than 85% of them appearing once. The sequencing input was peripheral blood. The receptors stem from a person aged 18 to 30 with COVID-19, enrolled during active disease.

On this clone itself: At one boundary the junction diverges from the germline segment, which might be a read error. This chain links TRBV4-2 with TRBJ1-1, with TRBD1 matching 7 bases. Germline CDR1 is LGHNA and CDR2 is YNFKEQ. This CDR3 spans 14 amino acids. The CDR3 reads CASNQDTGDTEAFF. The CDR3 DNA sequence: TGTGCCAGCAACCAAGATACAGGGGACACTGAAGCTTTCTTT.

The chain is built from TRBV11-2 and TRBJ2-7; weak D call: TRBD1 (6 bases). The V gene lost 5 bases and the J gene lost 0 bases, with 17 bases spanning the gap. CDR1 and CDR2 from the germline V gene are SGHAT and FQNNGV. The CDR3 totals 16 residues. The chain's CDR3 is CASSPRRTVYSYEQYF. The CDR3 coding sequence is TGTGCCAGCAGCCCGCGACGGACAGTTTACTCCTACGAGCAGTACTTC.

The gene calls are TRBV27 and TRBJ2-5; D is possibly TRBD1 (6 bases). V shed 6 bases and J shed 0 bases, with 17 bases lying between them. The CDR3 consists of 16 residues. CDR1 and CDR2 (germline): MNHEY, SMNVEV (reference sequence). CDR3 in amino acids: CASRRQDRSYQETQYF. CDR3 nucleotides: TGTGCCAGCAGACGACAGGACAGATCGTACCAAGAGACCCAGTACTTC.

CDR3 residues: CAISESLAGGLADTQYF. CDR3 coding DNA: TGTGCCATCAGTGAGTCCCTAGCGGGAGGGCTCGCAGATACGCAGTATTTT. This chain links TRBV10-3 with TRBJ2-3, with 12 positions matching TRBD2. The CDR3 runs 17 residues. J gave up 4 bases and V 0 bases, and 5 bases lay outside the gene matches. Germline V gives CDR1 ENHRY, CDR2 SYGVKD.

J is TRBJ2-7 and V is TRBV4-1, with D possibly matching TRBD2 (6 bases). This CDR3 region has 15 residues. Germline-derived CDR1 and CDR2 are MGHRA and YSYEKL. The germline V and J ends were trimmed by 0 bases and 7 bases, with 16 bases remaining between them. Written as DNA, the CDR3 is TGCGCCAGCAGCCAAGATTTCCTACCGACTAGGGAGCAGTACTTC. Its translation is CASSQDFLPTREQYF.

This clone was recorded a few times. V is TRBV6-4 and J is TRBJ2-5; 12 nucleotides align to TRBD1. Germline V gene sequence: CDR1 MRHNA, CDR2 SNTAGT. Trimming took 3 bases from V and 4 from J; bases not matched to a gene: 0. This CDR3 region has 14 residues. DNA for the CDR3: TGTGCCAGCAGTGAGGGACAGGGGGCAGAGACCCAGTACTTC. Translated: CASSEGQGAETQYF.

The V gene is TRBV30, the J gene TRBJ1-4; possibly TRBD1 for D (6 bases). The germline V gene has CDR1 GTSNPN and CDR2 SVGIG (reference sequence). V lost 2 bases to trimming and J lost 5 bases, with 12 bases between them. The CDR3 covers 14 residues. CDR3 bases: TGTGCCTGGAGTACAGGGATTCTGAATGAAAAACTGTTTTTT. It encodes CAWSTGILNEKLFF.

The gene calls are TRBV30 and TRBJ1-1; 8 bases are a match to TRBD1. J lost 8 bases, V lost 1 base, and 12 bases had no gene match. CDR1 is GTSNPN, CDR2 SVGIG, per germline (reference sequence). CDR3 length equals 15 residues. CDR3: CAWSDASTGVAEAFF. CDR3 bases: TGTGCCTGGAGTGACGCTTCGACAGGGGTTGCGGAAGCTTTCTTT.

V is TRBV5-4 and J is TRBJ2-3; 7 bases agree with TRBD2. The J segment lost 3 bases and the V segment lost 4 bases, leaving 5 bases of the junction unmatched. Germline-derived CDR1 and CDR2 are SGHNT and YYREEE (reference sequence). This CDR3 is built from 14 residues. The CDR3 spells CASSGVSGTDTQYF. The CDR3 region has the DNA TGTGCCAGCAGCGGCGTTAGCGGGACAGATACGCAGTATTTT.

The rearrangement uses TRBV6-5 and TRBJ1-5; TRBD1 might be the D (5 bases). V was shortened by 4 bases and J by 4 bases, with 11 bases between the two germline ends. Germline CDR1 is MNHEY and CDR2 is SVGAGI. CDR3 length: 14 amino acids. The DNA for the CDR3 is TGTGCCAGCAGTTGGTCGGAGGGGAATCAGCCCCAGCATTTT. Its translation is CASSWSEGNQPQHF.

This clone was observed once. The chain joins TRBV6-2 or TRBV6-3 to TRBJ2-5; weak D call: TRBD2 (6 bases). The germline CDR1 and CDR2 sequences are MNHEY and SVGEGT. The CDR3 extends over 14 amino acids. Trimming cost V 0 bases and J 1 base, with 6 bases left between them. The CDR3 nucleotides are TGTGCCAGCAGTTACTCCGGGAGCCAAGAGACCCAGTACTTC. The encoded protein is CASSYSGSQETQYF.

The chain couples TRBV19 to TRBJ1-3; D gene uncertain. CDR1 and CDR2 from the germline V gene are LNHDA and SQIVND (reference sequence). With 7 bases removed from V and 4 bases from J, the gap between germline ends came to 5 bases. The length of the CDR3 is 11 residues. The CDR3 loop reads CASTLGNTIYF. CDR3 coding DNA: TGTGCCAGTACCCTGGGAAACACCATATATTTT.

This sequence joins TRBV2 and TRBJ2-5; 15 bases line up with TRBD2. Trimming cost V 8 bases and J 4 bases; bases outside gene matches: 11. This CDR3 has 17 amino acids. CDR1 and CDR2 (germline): SNHLY, FYNNEI. The CDR3 DNA is TGTGCCAGCCGCCCGGGACTAGCGGGAGGCGAAGTAGAGACCCAGTACTTC. Encoded protein: CASRPGLAGGEVETQYF.

The rearrangement uses TRBV5-1 and TRBJ2-5, with 10 bases identical to TRBD1. The CDR3 is made up of 16 amino acids. Germline V gives CDR1 SGHRS, CDR2 YFSETQ. V was pared by 1 base and J by 4 bases, with 7 bases of the junction left unmatched. Here the CDR3 DNA reads TGCGCCAGCAGCTTGAGACAGGGGGCTAAGGGAGAGACCCAGTACTTC. Translating it yields CASSLRQGAKGETQYF.

This rearrangement joins TRBV28 to TRBJ1-2, with a tentative D call TRBD1 (5 bases). Per germline, CDR1 MDHEN and CDR2 SYDVKM. The CDR3 is 13 residues long. V shed 3 bases and J shed 5 bases, with 10 bases lying between them. The CDR3 DNA reads TGTGCCAGCAGTTTTAAGGGGATATATGGCTACACCTTC. Translation gives CASSFKGIYGYTF.

The chain employs TRBV19 and TRBJ2-1, with 9 bases aligning to TRBD1. The V gene end was trimmed by 4 bases and the J gene end by 1 base; junction bases not matched to a gene: 2. The CDR3 has 15 amino acids. Germline V CDR1 and CDR2: LNHDA, SQIVND (reference sequence). CDR3 coding DNA: TGTGCCAGTAGTACCGGGACAGGGTCCTACAATGAGCAGTTCTTC. Translated: CASSTGTGSYNEQFF.

The chain links TRBV3-1 (or the pseudogene TRBV3-2) to TRBJ2-2, with 9 bases identical to TRBD1. The CDR3 spans 16 residues. The germline gives CDR1 LGHDT, CDR2 YNNKEL (reference sequence). The V segment lost 7 bases and the J segment 4 bases; nucleotides outside the gene matches: 10. CDR3 amino acids: CASTSKGTGITGELFF. CDR3 DNA sequence: TGTGCCAGCACCAGCAAGGGGACAGGGATCACCGGGGAGCTGTTTTTT.

The V gene is TRBV21-1, the J gene TRBJ2-2; the D call TRBD1 from the table was never checked on the DNA. TRBV21-1 is reported as a pseudogene. The CDR3 loop spans 18 amino acids. This chain's CDR3 is CASSKGIIRGQITGELFF. As DNA, the CDR3 is TGTGCCAGCAGCAAAGGGATTATAAGGGGGCAGATCACCGGGGAGCTGTTTTTT.